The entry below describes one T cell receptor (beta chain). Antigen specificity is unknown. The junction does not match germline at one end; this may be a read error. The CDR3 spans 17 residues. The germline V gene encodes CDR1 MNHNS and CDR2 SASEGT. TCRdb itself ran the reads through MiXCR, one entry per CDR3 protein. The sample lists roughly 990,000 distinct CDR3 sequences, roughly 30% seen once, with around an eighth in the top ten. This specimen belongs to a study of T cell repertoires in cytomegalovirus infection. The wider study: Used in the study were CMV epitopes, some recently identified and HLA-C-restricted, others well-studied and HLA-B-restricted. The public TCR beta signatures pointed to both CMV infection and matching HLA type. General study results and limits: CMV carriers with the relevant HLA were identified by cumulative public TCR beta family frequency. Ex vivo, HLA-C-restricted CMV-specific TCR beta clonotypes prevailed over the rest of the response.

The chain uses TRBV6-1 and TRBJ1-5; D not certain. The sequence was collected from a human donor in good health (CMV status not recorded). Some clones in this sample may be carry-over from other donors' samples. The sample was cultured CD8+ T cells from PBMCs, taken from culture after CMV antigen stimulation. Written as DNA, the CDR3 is TGTGCCAGCAGCAAACAGCCTGGGTCTTTGGGCAATCAGCTCCAGCATTTT. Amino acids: CASSKQPGSLGNQLQHF.